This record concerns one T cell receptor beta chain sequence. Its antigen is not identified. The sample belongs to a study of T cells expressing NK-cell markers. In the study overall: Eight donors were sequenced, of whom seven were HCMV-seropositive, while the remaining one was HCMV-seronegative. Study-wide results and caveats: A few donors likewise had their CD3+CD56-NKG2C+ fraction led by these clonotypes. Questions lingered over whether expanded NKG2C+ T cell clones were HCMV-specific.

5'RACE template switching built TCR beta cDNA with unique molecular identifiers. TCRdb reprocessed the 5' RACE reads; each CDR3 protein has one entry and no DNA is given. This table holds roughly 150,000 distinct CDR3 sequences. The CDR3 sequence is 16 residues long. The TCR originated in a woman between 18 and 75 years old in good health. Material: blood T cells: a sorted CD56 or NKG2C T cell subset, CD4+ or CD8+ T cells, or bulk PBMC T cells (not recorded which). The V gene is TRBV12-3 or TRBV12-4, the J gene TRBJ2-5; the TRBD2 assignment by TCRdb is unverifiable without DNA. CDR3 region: CASSLDSGGFGETQYF.